A selection of T cell receptor beta chains follows, all from one sample in a study of post-analysis software for immune sequencing data. TCRdb re-analysed the PCR reads in MiXCR, keeping a single row per CDR3 protein. The sample consists of about 540,000 distinct CDR3 sequences, 34% of them appearing once. Input material: blood. All receptors derive from a girl between 2 and 17 years old with multiple sclerosis. Both conserved end residues are part of each CDR3. A D gene is named only where the DNA matches it firmly. Some rows mark clone size as missing; the rest say once, few, many or name a class of expanded clone.

j_call clone_size d_call v_call cdr3_aa cdr3_nt
TRBJ1-2 . . TRBV3-1 CASTRFGEGYGYTF TGTGCCAGCACCCGATTCGGGGAAGGCTATGGCTACACCTTC
TRBJ2-5 . TRBD1 TRBV6-1 CASTAGQGRETQYF TGTGCCAGCACCGCAGGACAGGGAAGGGAGACCCAGTACTTC
TRBJ2-2 . . TRBV11-2 CASSLVNGGTGELFF TGTGCCAGCAGCTTAGTTAACGGGGGCACCGGGGAGCTGTTTTTT
TRBJ2-7 few TRBD2 TRBV6-5 CASSFQHSLLAGVDNEQYF TGTGCCAGCAGTTTCCAACATTCGCTACTAGCGGGGGTTGACAATGAGCAGTACTTC
TRBJ2-3 . . TRBV12-3/TRBV12-4 CASSRQGRGGTQYF TGTGCCAGCAGTCGCCAGGGGAGAGGAGGTACGCAGTATTTT
TRBJ2-3 . TRBD2 TRBV20-1 CSASQSGAIDTQYF TGCAGTGCTTCACAAAGCGGGGCTATCGATACGCAGTATTTT
TRBJ2-5 . TRBD2 TRBV5-1 CASSQFGTSGAQETQYF TGCGCCAGCAGCCAGTTTGGGACTAGCGGGGCTCAAGAGACCCAGTACTTC
TRBJ1-2 . . TRBV29-1 CNVPRREPNYGYTF TGCAACGTCCCCCGCAGAGAACCGAACTATGGCTACACCTTC
TRBJ2-1 few TRBD2 TRBV12-3/TRBV12-4 CASSIEVAGTSGGARYNEQFF TGTGCCAGCAGTATCGAGGTTGCCGGGACTAGCGGGGGGGCCAGGTACAATGAGCAGTTCTTC
TRBJ2-6 . . TRBV5-1 CASSLVSSNTGANVLTF TGCGCCAGCAGCTTGGTTTCGTCGAATACTGGGGCCAACGTCCTGACTTTC
TRBJ2-1 few TRBD1 TRBV25-1 CASSDAWTGGLNEQFF TGTGCCAGCAGTGACGCCTGGACAGGGGGCCTGAATGAGCAGTTCTTC
TRBJ2-3 . TRBD2 TRBV12-3/TRBV12-4 CASSPRGGGRTTDTQYF TGTGCCAGCAGTCCCCGAGGAGGCGGGAGGACCACAGATACGCAGTATTTT
TRBJ2-3 . . TRBV19 CHSGQEGDTQYF TGCCATTCTGGACAGGAGGGAGATACGCAGTATTTT
TRBJ2-7 . . TRBV10-1 CASSERPQGRGEQYF TGCGCCAGCAGTGAGAGGCCACAGGGGCGGGGGGAGCAGTACTTC
TRBJ2-3 many TRBD2 TRBV20-1 CSASASGGSTDTQYF TGCAGTGCTAGCGCTAGCGGGGGCAGCACAGATACGCAGTATTTT
TRBJ2-1 few . TRBV14 CASTREPFPNNEQFF TGTGCCAGCACCCGGGAACCCTTCCCCAACAATGAGCAGTTCTTC
TRBJ1-2 few . TRBV12-3/TRBV12-4 CASRPRPPYGYTF TGTGCCAGTAGGCCCAGGCCCCCCTATGGCTACACCTTC
TRBJ2-1 . TRBD2 TRBV7-2 CASSHPTRTSGGSSYNEQFF TGTGCCAGCAGTCACCCGACGCGGACTAGCGGGGGGAGCTCCTACAATGAGCAGTTCTTC
TRBJ2-4 . . TRBV5-8 CASSHWTGREQYF TGTGCCAGCAGCCACTGGACAGGGAGGGAGCAGTACTTC
TRBJ2-5 . . TRBV5-1 CASSLNSAGVKETQYF TGCGCCAGCAGCTTGAATTCCGCAGGGGTCAAAGAGACCCAGTACTTC
TRBJ1-2 few . TRBV7-9 CASSLVGPSWGYTF TGTGCCAGCAGCTTAGTGGGCCCGTCCTGGGGCTACACCTTC
TRBJ2-6 . . TRBV4-1 CASSQLGTGANVLTF TGCGCCAGCAGCCAACTGGGTACTGGGGCCAACGTCCTGACTTTC
TRBJ2-7 . TRBD2 TRBV5-1 CASSGGLAGSYEQYF TGCGCCAGCAGCGGGGGACTAGCGGGGTCCTACGAGCAGTACTTC
TRBJ2-2 . . TRBV9 CATLELFF TGTGCCACTCTCGAGCTGTTTTTT
TRBJ2-5 . TRBD1 TRBV20-1 CSAQNRQGADEQYF TGCAGTGCCCAGAACCGACAGGGGGCTGATGAGCAGTACTTC
TRBJ1-1 . . TRBV5-1 CASSLEWAGNTEAFF TGCGCCAGCAGCTTGGAGTGGGCGGGGAACACTGAAGCTTTCTTT
TRBJ2-5 few . TRBV5-1 CASSLGLPEETQYF TGCGCCAGCAGCTTGGGACTCCCCGAAGAGACCCAGTACTTC
TRBJ1-1 . . TRBV11-3 CASSPGSSDSYTEAFF TGTGCCAGCAGCCCCGGGTCCTCGGATTCATACACTGAAGCTTTCTTT
TRBJ1-2 . TRBD1 TRBV20-1 CSAPRTGLDGYTF TGCAGTGCTCCCAGGACAGGTTTGGATGGCTACACCTTC
TRBJ2-1 . . TRBV5-1 CASSLAVRGPSSSYNEQFF TGCGCCAGCAGCTTGGCGGTTCGGGGCCCCTCGAGCTCCTACAATGAGCAGTTCTTC
TRBJ2-7 few . TRBV7-9 CASSQDFPSEQYF TGTGCCAGCAGCCAGGACTTCCCTTCCGAGCAGTACTTC
TRBJ2-7 . TRBD1 TRBV2 CASSWDRVYEQYF TGTGCCAGCAGTTGGGACAGGGTCTACGAGCAGTACTTC
TRBJ2-3 . TRBD2 TRBV14 CASSQGGTSTDTQYF TGTGCCAGCAGCCAGGGGGGGACTAGCACAGATACGCAGTATTTT
TRBJ2-1 few TRBD2 TRBV7-3 CASSLTAGGHEQFF TGTGCCAGCAGCTTAACGGCGGGGGGACATGAGCAGTTCTTC
TRBJ1-2 . . TRBV9 CASSVPKDLFRDYGYTF TGTGCCAGCAGCGTCCCGAAGGATCTTTTCCGTGACTATGGCTACACCTTC
TRBJ2-7 few . TRBV20-1 CSALGQASVYEQYF TGCAGTGCCCTAGGGCAGGCGTCGGTCTACGAGCAGTACTTC
TRBJ2-1 . TRBD1 TRBV12-3/TRBV12-4 CASSFIRGRRGYNEQFF TGTGCCAGCAGTTTCATCCGTGGTCGCAGGGGGTACAATGAGCAGTTCTTC
TRBJ2-7 . TRBD1 TRBV5-1 CASRPETGDEQYF TGCGCCAGCAGACCCGAGACAGGGGACGAGCAGTACTTC
TRBJ2-3 few TRBD2 TRBV20-1 CSASEASGVPTDTQYF TGCAGTGCTAGTGAGGCTAGCGGGGTTCCCACAGATACGCAGTATTTT
TRBJ2-3 . TRBD2 TRBV7-3 CASSLAGQSGGAADTQYF TGTGCCAGCAGCCTAGCTGGCCAAAGCGGGGGGGCAGCAGATACGCAGTATTTT
TRBJ1-4 . TRBD1 TRBV20-1 CSATGVEATNEKLFF TGCAGTGCGACAGGGGTTGAGGCAACTAATGAAAAACTGTTTTTT
TRBJ2-1 few . TRBV20-1 CSAPDPFTRNEQFF TGCAGTGCCCCGGACCCCTTCACGAGGAATGAGCAGTTCTTC
TRBJ1-1 few . TRBV9 CASSVGGRTEAFF TGTGCCAGCAGCGTGGGGGGAAGAACTGAAGCTTTCTTT
TRBJ1-5 few . TRBV29-1 CSVGGRNQPQHF TGCAGCGTTGGTGGACGAAATCAGCCCCAGCATTTT
TRBJ1-1 . TRBD1 TRBV5-1 CASSLQGTGNTEAFF TGCGCCAGCAGCTTGCAAGGGACAGGGAACACTGAAGCTTTCTTT
TRBJ2-5 few . TRBV10-3 CAISESQTRPQETQYF TGTGCCATCAGTGAGTCTCAGACTCGCCCCCAAGAGACCCAGTACTTC
TRBJ2-7 few TRBD1 TRBV18 CASSPGQGAEQYF TGTGCCAGCTCACCAGGACAGGGGGCTGAGCAGTACTTC
TRBJ2-7 few . TRBV11-1 CASSAQFTEEGGYEQYF TGTGCCAGCAGCGCCCAGTTCACTGAAGAAGGGGGCTACGAGCAGTACTTC
TRBJ1-2 few . TRBV14 CASSQDMGRYYGYTF TGTGCCAGCAGCCAAGATATGGGGAGATACTATGGCTACACCTTC
TRBJ2-3 . . TRBV7-6 CASSLGSARTDTQYF TGTGCCAGCAGCTTAGGCTCAGCGCGCACAGATACGCAGTATTTT
TRBJ2-1 few . TRBV12-3/TRBV12-4 CASSLIGGPNEQFF TGTGCCAGCAGTTTAATTGGGGGGCCTAATGAGCAGTTCTTC
TRBJ2-2 . TRBD2 TRBV12-3/TRBV12-4 CASTSTSPDTGERFF TGTGCCAGCACCTCGACTAGCCCGGACACCGGGGAGCGGTTTTTT
TRBJ2-1 few . TRBV12-3/TRBV12-4 CASSLGGGVFF TGTGCCAGCAGTTTAGGAGGGGGGGTGTTCTTC
TRBJ1-2 few . TRBV2 CASRNTGYGYTF TGTGCCAGCAGGAATACAGGGTATGGCTACACCTTC
TRBJ2-1 . TRBD1 TRBV15 CATSRSGTGFYNEQFF TGTGCCACCAGCAGATCCGGGACAGGGTTTTACAATGAGCAGTTCTTC
TRBJ2-2 . TRBD2 TRBV18 CQTGAGENTGEMFF TGTCAGACCGGAGCGGGGGAAAACACCGGGGAGATGTTTTTT
TRBJ2-7 few . TRBV4-1 CASSQDNSLASYEQYF TGCGCCAGCAGCCAAGATAACAGTCTGGCATCCTACGAGCAGTACTTC
TRBJ1-4 . TRBD1 TRBV6-6 CASSYRGQANEKLFF TGTGCCAGCAGTTATAGGGGACAGGCGAATGAAAAACTGTTTTTT
TRBJ2-4 many . TRBV20-1 CSVEGGPNKNIQYF TGCAGCGTGGAAGGGGGGCCGAACAAAAACATTCAGTACTTC